Here is one T cell receptor beta chain with its context. What it binds is unknown. Each CDR3 protein gets one entry after TCRdb re-called the reads with MiXCR. This table holds approximately 600,000 distinct CDR3 sequences, about 39% found once. The CDR3 is made up of 12 amino acids. V lost 8 bases and J lost 3, with 10 bases in between. These data are taken from a study of T cell repertoires in cytomegalovirus infection. The sequence was collected from a human donor in good health (CMV status not recorded). Some clones in this sample may be carry-over from other donors' samples. The source was cultured PBMCs, collected from culture after CMV antigen stimulation. The V and J genes are TRBV12-3 or TRBV12-4 and TRBJ1-2, with D unresolved. The CDR3, as DNA: TGTGCCAGCGGGGATTGGGACTATGGCTACACCTTC. It encodes CASGDWDYGYTF.